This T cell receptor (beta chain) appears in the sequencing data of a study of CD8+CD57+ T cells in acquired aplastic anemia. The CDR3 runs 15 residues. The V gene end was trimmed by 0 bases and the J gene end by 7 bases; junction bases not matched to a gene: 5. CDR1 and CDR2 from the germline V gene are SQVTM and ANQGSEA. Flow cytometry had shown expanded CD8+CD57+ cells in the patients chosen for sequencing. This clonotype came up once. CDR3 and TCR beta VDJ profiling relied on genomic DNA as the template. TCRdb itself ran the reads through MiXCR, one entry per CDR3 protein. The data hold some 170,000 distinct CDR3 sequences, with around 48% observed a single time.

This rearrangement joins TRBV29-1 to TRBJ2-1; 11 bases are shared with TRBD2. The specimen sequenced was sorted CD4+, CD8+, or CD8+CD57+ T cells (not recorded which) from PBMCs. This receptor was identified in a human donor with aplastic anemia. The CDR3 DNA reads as TGCAGCGTTGAAGAATATAGCGGGGGGGCTAATGAGCAGTTCTTC. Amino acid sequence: CSVEEYSGGANEQFF.